These 3 T cell receptor beta chains were sequenced from one sample in a study of graft-versus-host responses after intestinal transplantation. Produced via immunoSEQ multiplex PCR; TCRdb's table is partial and in-frame only. Of just over 15,000 clones listed, 30% to 40% are singletons. The specimen comprised alloreactive CD4+ T cells from a mixed lymphocyte reaction culture, sampled before intestinal transplant. Subset specified: CFSE-low proliferating T cells sorted from approximately 6-day pre-transplant mixed lymphocyte reaction (GvH or HvG direction). These receptors all stem from a human patient who received an intestinal transplant.

V usage is TRBV5-1 and J usage is TRBJ2-3; 8 bases agree with TRBD2. This CDR3 has 16 amino acids. From germline, CDR1 is SGHRS and CDR2 YFSETQ. The V segment lost 0 bases and the J segment 3 bases; nucleotides outside the gene matches: 6. The CDR3 is CASSLELAGRTDTQYF. CDR3 DNA: TGCGCCAGCAGCTTGGAGCTAGCGGGTAGAACAGATACGCAGTATTTT.

The chain has TRBV2 and TRBJ2-7; D is unresolved. V lost 4 bases to trimming and J lost 2 bases, with 6 bases between them. This CDR3 is 12 amino acids long. The V gene's germline CDR1 is SNHLY and CDR2 FYNNEI. Written as DNA, the CDR3 is TGTGCCAGCAGTGGCAGAACCTACGAGCAGTACTTC. Translation gives CASSGRTYEQYF.

This clone is medium-sized by share. The chain uses TRBV18 and TRBJ1-1; D not certain. Per the germline V gene, CDR1 is KGHSH and CDR2 is LQKENI. V was shortened by 2 bases and J by 6 bases, with 10 bases between the two germline ends. The CDR3 is made up of 13 amino acids. CDR3 sequence reads: CASSPSGRSEAFF. As DNA, the CDR3 is TGTGCCAGCTCACCATCGGGAAGGTCTGAAGCTTTCTTT.